One and the same sample provided the 14 T cell receptor beta chains below, sequenced in a study of response to subunit inactivated influenza vaccine. TCRdb re-called the RT-PCR reads with MiXCR, one entry per CDR3 protein. The sample has 590,000 or so distinct CDR3 sequences; around 13% are singletons. The sample in question was PBMCs from blood, obtained around 14 days before vaccination. The receptors derive from a man aged 45 to 65 who received an inactivated influenza vaccine.

This clonotype turned up a few times. The chain recombines TRBV28 with TRBJ2-2, with 7 bases identical to TRBD2. Trimming took 6 bases from V and 9 from J; bases not matched to a gene: 7. Looked up from germline, CDR1 is MDHEN and CDR2 is SYDVKM. The CDR3 sequence is 13 residues long. The CDR3 bases are TGTGCCAGCAGCTTAGGACTAGTCAGGGAGCTGTTTTTT. Translating gives CASSLGLVRELFF.

The rearrangement joins TRBV7-2 to TRBJ2-5, with D possibly being TRBD2 (6 bases). The CDR3 length is 14 residues. Germline-derived CDR1 and CDR2 are SGHTA and FQGNSA. Trimming took off 5 bases at V and 1 base at J, with 11 bases between the two ends. The DNA of the CDR3 is TGTGCCAGCAGCCAACGGGACTTCCAAGAGACCCAGTACTTC. This gives the protein CASSQRDFQETQYF. The complete variable domain, with remaining parts taken from reference TRBV7-2 and TRBJ2-5, reads GAGVSQSPSNKVTEKGKDVELRCDPISGHTALYWYRQSLGQGLEFLIYFQGNSAPDKSGLPSDRFSAERTGGSVSTLTIQRTQQEDSAVYLCASSQRDFQETQYFGPGTRLLVL.

The rearrangement joins TRBV5-1 to TRBJ2-7, with D possibly TRBD1 on 6 matching bases. Trimming left V 0 bases short and J 3 bases short, with 13 bases between. The length of the CDR3 is 15 residues. Germline lookup yields CDR1 SGHRS and CDR2 YFSETQ. This chain's CDR3 is CASSLDQGSLYEQYF. CDR3 coding DNA: TGCGCCAGCAGCTTGGATCAGGGGAGCCTCTACGAGCAGTACTTC.

The chain employs TRBV5-1 and TRBJ2-1, with a tentative D call TRBD1 (6 bases). CDR1 and CDR2 (germline): SGHRS, YFSETQ. CDR3 length equals 15 residues. Between the trimmed V and J ends, which lost 4 bases and 3 bases, there was a span of 14 bases. CDR3: CASSGKTGNYNEQFF. DNA of the CDR3: TGCGCCAGCAGCGGGAAGACAGGAAACTACAATGAGCAGTTCTTC.

The chain couples TRBV28 to TRBJ2-4; 8 bases are shared with TRBD1. Per the germline V gene, CDR1 is MDHEN and CDR2 is SYDVKM. V lost 6 bases, J lost 5 bases, and 6 bases stayed unmatched. The CDR3 spans 14 residues. CDR3 residues: CASRIQGGQNIQYF. Here the CDR3 DNA reads TGTGCCAGCAGAATACAGGGGGGACAAAACATTCAGTACTTC.

The genes are TRBV2 and TRBJ2-1; 13 nucleotides line up with TRBD2. The ends lost 7 bases at V and 5 bases at J; junction bases unmatched: 5. CDR3 length equals 15 residues. Looked up from germline, CDR1 is SNHLY and CDR2 is FYNNEI. As DNA, the CDR3 is TGTGCCAGCAAGGGGACTAGCGGGGATCACAATGAGCAGTTCTTC. Amino acid sequence: CASKGTSGDHNEQFF.

This clonotype was seen a few times. The rearrangement links TRBV5-1 to TRBJ2-7, with D tentatively TRBD2 (5 bases). The CDR3 consists of 16 residues. Germline loops: CDR1 SGHRS, CDR2 YFSETQ. V dropped 1 base and J dropped 3 bases, with 17 bases sitting between them. The CDR3 DNA is TGCGCCAGCAGCTTGTCTGGGAGCCCCTCACTCTACGAGCAGTACTTC. Its translation is CASSLSGSPSLYEQYF.

This clonotype has only a few counts. This rearrangement joins TRBV5-5 to TRBJ1-5; D call uncertain. The CDR3 spans 16 residues. Trimming shortened V by 3 bases and J by 0 bases, and 13 bases separated the two germline ends. Germline lookup yields CDR1 SGHKS and CDR2 YYEKEE (reference sequence). DNA for the CDR3: TGTGCCAGCAGCTGGGGAGGGCGATATAGCAATCAGCCCCAGCATTTT. As protein: CASSWGGRYSNQPQHF.

This clonotype has only a few counts. V and J are TRBV20-1 and TRBJ2-1; the D gene is possibly TRBD2 (5 bases). The CDR3 is 13 amino acids. Trimming cost V 4 bases and J 6 bases, with 13 bases left between them. CDR1 and CDR2 from the germline V gene are DFQATT and SNEGSKA (reference sequence). As DNA, the CDR3 is TGCAGTGCTATCCGGGGTCTGGGCAATGAGCAGTTCTTC. Translated, it gives CSAIRGLGNEQFF.

This chain connects TRBV28 to TRBJ2-5; 11 positions match TRBD2. CDR3 length: 15 residues. Germline V gives CDR1 MDHEN, CDR2 SYDVKM. The V segment lost 5 bases and the J segment 3 bases; nucleotides outside the gene matches: 5. The CDR3 reads CASSPSGRIKETQYF. Written as DNA, the CDR3 is TGTGCCAGCAGTCCTAGCGGGAGGATTAAAGAGACCCAGTACTTC.

A few counts support this clonotype. The chain links TRBV10-3 to TRBJ2-5, with unresolved D. Trimming cost V 2 bases and J 5 bases, with 3 bases left between them. This CDR3 comprises 11 residues. Germline values: CDR1 ENHRY, CDR2 SYGVKD. CDR3 coding DNA: TGTGCCATCAGTGAGGGGGAGACCCAGTACTTC. It encodes CAISEGETQYF.

This clonotype was counted between two and nine times. The chain links TRBV5-1 to TRBJ1-1; a possible D gene is TRBD1 (6 bases). The CDR3 is 16 amino acids. The V gene lost 0 bases and the J gene lost 3 bases, with 15 bases spanning the gap. CDR1 and CDR2 (germline): SGHRS, YFSETQ. CDR3 sequence reads: CASSLGGASRDTEAFF. CDR3 bases: TGCGCCAGCAGCTTGGGGGGGGCGAGCAGGGACACTGAAGCTTTCTTT.

V usage is TRBV30 and J usage is TRBJ1-5, with TRBD1 matching over 8 bases. Germline lookup yields CDR1 GTSNPN and CDR2 SVGIG (reference sequence). The CDR3 extends over 13 amino acids. J was trimmed by 10 bases and V by 1 base; bases with no gene match: 6. The CDR3 spells CAWSAQGAAPQHF. CDR3 sequence (DNA): TGTGCCTGGAGTGCCCAGGGGGCCGCACCCCAGCATTTT.

The chain has TRBV4-2 and TRBJ2-5; D not certain. Germline lookup yields CDR1 LGHNA and CDR2 YNFKEQ. This CDR3 has 15 residues. Trimming took 0 bases from V and 0 from J, leaving 8 bases between them. CDR3 DNA sequence: TGTGCCAGCAGCCAAGAACTGAGGTACCAAGAGACCCAGTACTTC. It yields the protein CASSQELRYQETQYF.